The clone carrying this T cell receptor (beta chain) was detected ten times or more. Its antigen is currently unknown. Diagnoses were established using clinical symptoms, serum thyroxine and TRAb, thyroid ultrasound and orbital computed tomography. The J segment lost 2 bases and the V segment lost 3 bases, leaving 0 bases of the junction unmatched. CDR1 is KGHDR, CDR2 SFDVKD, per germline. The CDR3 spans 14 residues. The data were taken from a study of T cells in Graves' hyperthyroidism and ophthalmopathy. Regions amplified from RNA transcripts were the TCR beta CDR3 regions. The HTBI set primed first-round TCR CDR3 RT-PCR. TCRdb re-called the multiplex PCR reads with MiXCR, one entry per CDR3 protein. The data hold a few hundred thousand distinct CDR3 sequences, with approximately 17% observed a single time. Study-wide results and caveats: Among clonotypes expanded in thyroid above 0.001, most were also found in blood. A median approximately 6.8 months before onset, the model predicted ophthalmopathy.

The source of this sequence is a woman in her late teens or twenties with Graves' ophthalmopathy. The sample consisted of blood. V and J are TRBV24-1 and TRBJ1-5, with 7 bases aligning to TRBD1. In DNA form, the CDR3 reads TGTGCCACCAGTGATACAGGGGGCAATCAGCCCCAGCATTTT. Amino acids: CATSDTGGNQPQHF.